A selection of T cell receptor beta chains follows, all from one sample in a study of T cell repertoires in cytomegalovirus infection. TCRdb redid the calling of the reads with MiXCR, one entry per CDR3 protein. The data contain 700,000 to 900,000 distinct CDR3 sequences, about 29% of them singletons. No antigens are known for them. Sample: cultured CD8+ T cells from PBMCs, taken from culture after CMV antigen stimulation. All receptors derive from a human donor in good health (CMV status not recorded). Some clones in this sample may be carry-over from other donors' samples. The CDR3 runs from the conserved cysteine through the conserved F or W. D genes are given only for firm matches. Clone size is not always given. Where it is, it says once, few, many or a class for expanded clones.

J gene: TRBJ2-1
D gene: .
clone size: few
V gene: TRBV6-5
CDR3 DNA: TGTGCCAGCAGTTACGGGGGCCGGAATGAGCAGTTCTTC
CDR3 protein: CASSYGGRNEQFF

J gene: TRBJ2-5
D gene: .
clone size: .
V gene: TRBV28
CDR3 DNA: TGTGCCAGCAGTTTAGAGGACGGATTAATGTACCAAGAGACCCAGTACTTC
CDR3 protein: CASSLEDGLMYQETQYF

J gene: TRBJ1-5
D gene: .
clone size: .
V gene: TRBV7-4
CDR3 DNA: TGTGCCAGCAGTTTCTTAGAGCAGCCCCAGCATTTT
CDR3 protein: CASSFLEQPQHF

J gene: TRBJ1-3
D gene: .
clone size: many
V gene: TRBV12-3/TRBV12-4
CDR3 DNA: TGTGCCAGCAGTTTAGCGCTGACAGTTCCGATTGGAAACACCATATATTTT
CDR3 protein: CASSLALTVPIGNTIYF

J gene: TRBJ1-1
D gene: .
clone size: many
V gene: TRBV7-9
CDR3 DNA: TGTGCCAGCGGCGCGGGGACTGAAGCTTTCTTT
CDR3 protein: CASGAGTEAFF

J gene: TRBJ1-2
D gene: TRBD1
clone size: once
V gene: TRBV10-3
CDR3 DNA: TGTGCCACCTACCAGGGGGCAATATCCTATGGCTACACCTTC
CDR3 protein: CATYQGAISYGYTF

J gene: TRBJ2-1
D gene: TRBD1
clone size: few
V gene: TRBV7-9
CDR3 DNA: TGTGCCAGCAGCTTAGGCCCAGCAGGGGGCAATGAGCAGTTCTTC
CDR3 protein: CASSLGPAGGNEQFF

J gene: TRBJ2-1
D gene: TRBD1
clone size: .
V gene: TRBV11-3
CDR3 DNA: TGTGCCAGCAGCCACGACAGGGACTCCTACAATGAGCAGTTCTTC
CDR3 protein: CASSHDRDSYNEQFF

J gene: TRBJ2-5
D gene: TRBD2
clone size: .
V gene: TRBV6-5
CDR3 DNA: TGTGCCAGCAGTTTGACTAGCGGGTACTTCGGAGAGACCCAGTACTTC
CDR3 protein: CASSLTSGYFGETQYF

J gene: TRBJ1-1
D gene: .
clone size: many
V gene: TRBV7-9
CDR3 DNA: TGTGCCAGCAGCCTGGAGGGAGGGATGAACACTGAAGCTTTCTTT
CDR3 protein: CASSLEGGMNTEAFF

J gene: TRBJ1-1
D gene: .
clone size: .
V gene: TRBV15
CDR3 DNA: TGTGCCACCAGCAGAGGGGAGACGCTGAAGAACACTGAAGCTTTCTTT
CDR3 protein: CATSRGETLKNTEAFF

J gene: TRBJ2-7
D gene: TRBD1
clone size: .
V gene: TRBV6-6
CDR3 DNA: TGTGCCAGCAGTTACTCGGTGACAGGGGCTACCGACGAGCAGTACTTC
CDR3 protein: CASSYSVTGATDEQYF

J gene: TRBJ2-3
D gene: .
clone size: .
V gene: TRBV28
CDR3 DNA: TGTGCCAGCAGTCTTGCAGAGAAATCCACAGATACGCAGTATTTT
CDR3 protein: CASSLAEKSTDTQYF

J gene: TRBJ2-2
D gene: .
clone size: .
V gene: TRBV7-9
CDR3 DNA: TGTGCCAGCAGCTCACTAGGGGGAAGGCAGCAAAAAGGGGCTAACACCGGGGAGCTGTTTTTT
CDR3 protein: CASSSLGGRQQKGANTGELFF

J gene: TRBJ1-1
D gene: .
clone size: few
V gene: TRBV5-1
CDR3 DNA: TGCGCCAGCAGCTTGGTGATGTTGTCGGGTAACACTGAAGCTTTCTTT
CDR3 protein: CASSLVMLSGNTEAFF

J gene: TRBJ1-6
D gene: TRBD1
clone size: medium-sized
V gene: TRBV7-8
CDR3 DNA: TGTGCCAGCAGACGAGGACAGGGGAGTTATTCACCCCTCCACTTT
CDR3 protein: CASRRGQGSYSPLHF

J gene: TRBJ1-1
D gene: .
clone size: many
V gene: TRBV6-2/TRBV6-3
CDR3 DNA: TGTGCCAGCAGTTACCTCCCTACAGCGAACACTGAAGCTTTCTTT
CDR3 protein: CASSYLPTANTEAFF

J gene: TRBJ2-2
D gene: .
clone size: few
V gene: TRBV24-1
CDR3 DNA: TGTGCCACCAGTGATTTCGCACAGAACACCGGGGAGCTGTTTTTT
CDR3 protein: CATSDFAQNTGELFF